This record concerns one TCR beta chain sequence. The trim removed 5 bases at V and 4 bases at J, leaving 13 bases unmatched. The CDR3 totals 16 residues. Germline assignment: CDR1 SGHRS and CDR2 YFSETQ. This sample stems from a study of blood T cell repertoires in COVID-19. Turning to the study itself: COVID-19 samples from acute and convalescent phases originated in the United States, Italy and Spain. From T cells, B-cell-depleted T cells, or PBMCs came the material, which was cDNA or gDNA.

Original processing methods: Estimation of nucleated cell counts relied on the amplification of reference gene primers. Generated by immunoSEQ multiplex PCR, the TCRdb table keeps only in-frame clones and is missing some. D and trimming come from the DNA, and the V and J calls and clone size come from that table. This table has under 250,000 clones, almost 90% appearing once. Sample: peripheral blood. This sequence originates from an elderly man with acute or convalescent COVID-19. This chain links TRBV5-1 with TRBJ2-5, with 8 bases identical to TRBD1. CDR3 sequence reads: CASSQNSGQEGETQYF. CDR3 DNA: TGCGCCAGCAGTCAAAATTCGGGACAGGAAGGAGAGACCCAGTACTTC.